This TCR beta chain was found in a study of preoperative IRX-2 immunotherapy in early breast cancer. This CDR3 is 18 amino acids long. The table came from immunoSEQ multiplex PCR; TCRdb's copy has only in-frame clones and leaves some out. The sample has 35,000 to 40,000 clones, around four fifths seen once. Treatment meaning: preoperative locoregional IRX-2 cytokine immunotherapy. Sequenced material: lymph node tissue, taken after IRX-2 immunotherapy. The TCR comes from a human donor with breast cancer. The genes are TRBV12-1 and TRBJ1-5; the table gives TRBD1 as D, unverified against the DNA. TRBV12-1 is marked as a pseudogene. The CDR3 DNA sequence: TGTGCCAGCAGCCGAATCACCGGGACAGGTATAGGCAATCAGCCCCAGCATTTT. As protein: CASSRITGTGIGNQPQHF.